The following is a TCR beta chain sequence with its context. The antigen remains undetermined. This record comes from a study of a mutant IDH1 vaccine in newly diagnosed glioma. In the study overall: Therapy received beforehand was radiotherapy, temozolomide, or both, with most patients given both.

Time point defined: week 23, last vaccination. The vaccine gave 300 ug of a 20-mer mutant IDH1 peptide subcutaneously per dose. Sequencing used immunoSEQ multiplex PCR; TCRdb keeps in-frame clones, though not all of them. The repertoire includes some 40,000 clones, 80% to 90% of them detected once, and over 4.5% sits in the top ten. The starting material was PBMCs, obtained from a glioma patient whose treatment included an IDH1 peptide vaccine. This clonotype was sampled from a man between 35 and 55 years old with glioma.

The CDR3 DNA follows: TGTGCCAGCAGCTTCGGTAATCAGGGCTACACCTTC. Translation: CASSFGNQGYTF. The V and J genes are TRBV5-6 and TRBJ1-2; D gene uncertain. The CDR3 has 12 residues. Trimming removed 2 bases at V and 8 bases at J, with 10 bases between. Germline values: CDR1 SGHDT, CDR2 YYEEEE.